This record looks at one TCR beta chain sequence and its context. The antigen remains undetermined. Germline V gene sequence: CDR1 MNHEY, CDR2 SVGEGT. V was pared by 6 bases and J by 4 bases, with 7 bases between. The CDR3 length is 12 residues. These data come from a study of T-cell memory formation after mild COVID-19. Study-wide results and caveats: A subset of responding clones appeared in pre-infection memory, suggesting cross-reactive memory joined. Mainly CM and EM harbored the contracting CD4+ clones; mainly EMRA harbored the CD8+ ones.

Researchers used 5'RACE with constant-segment primers to make TCR alpha and TCR beta cDNA libraries that carry sample barcodes and UMIs. TCRdb re-called the 5' RACE reads with MiXCR, one entry per CDR3 protein. The repertoire holds 290,000 or so distinct CDR3 sequences, just under 20% seen once, with more than 20% in the top ten. The chain has TRBV6-2 or TRBV6-3 and TRBJ1-5; no reliable D call. The receptor comes from a man aged 18 to 29 who had mild COVID-19 (a few samples of this study predate the infection). Cell type and time point are not known. Material: PBMCs or a T cell subset sorted from them (not recorded which). Here the CDR3 reads CASRARNQPQHF. DNA of the CDR3: TGTGCCAGCAGGGCGAGGAATCAGCCCCAGCATTTT.